These 27 T cell receptor beta chains were all obtained from the same sample, sequenced in a study of shared clonotypes between healthy human individuals (dated by TCRdb to 2018 to 2021). The library was produced with the immunoSEQ multiplex PCR assay. Drawn from immuneACCESS, this table holds only the in-frame rearrangements with V and J called that TCRdb kept. Clones are partly lost; checked studies trace under half to an unresolved V gene and leave the rest unexplained. The sample yields approximately 2.5 million clones; over 85% were counted once. More than 0.35% of the sample rests with the top ten. The material sequenced was naive CD4+ T cells from PBMCs. The sample's cell subset or site label, in plain terms: CD45RA+ positively selected. All receptors come from a young man in good health. Some clones in this sample may be carry-over from other donors' samples.

This chain links TRBV6-5 with TRBJ2-5; no reliable D call. CDR1 MNHEY and CDR2 SVGAGI come from the germline V gene. The CDR3 contains 14 residues. V lost 0 bases and J 5 bases, leaving 10 bases between the germline ends. CDR3 DNA: TGTGCCAGCAGTTACTCCACCTTAGGGGAGACCCAGTACTTC. Protein product: CASSYSTLGETQYF.

V gene TRBV10-1 combines with J gene TRBJ2-7; 7 bases are a match to TRBD1. V shed 6 bases and J 2 bases; nucleotides not matched to a gene: 7. The CDR3 loop spans 14 amino acids. Per germline, CDR1 WNHNN and CDR2 SYGVQD (reference sequence). CDR3 in amino acids: CASSPPGQPYEQYF. CDR3 in DNA: TGCGCCAGCAGCCCCCCGGGACAGCCCTACGAGCAGTACTTC.

In the case of this clone: Other DNA sequences from this sample encode an identical CDR3 as well. The chain links TRBV5-1 to TRBJ2-1; 14 positions agree with TRBD2. Germline V gene lookup returns CDR1 SGHRS and CDR2 YFSETQ. The CDR3 runs 15 residues. V dropped 4 bases and J dropped 9; count of bases not matched to a gene: 6. The CDR3 coding sequence is TGCGCCAGCAGCAGACTAGCGGGAGGGCCGGGTGAGCAGTTCTTC. Amino acids: CASSRLAGGPGEQFF.

The J gene is TRBJ1-1, the V gene TRBV7-3, with 10 nucleotides matching TRBD1. CDR3 length equals 17 residues. With V trimmed by 5 bases and J by 7 bases, 16 bases remained unmatched. Germline V lookup: CDR1 SGHTA, CDR2 FQGTGA. The CDR3 bases are TGTGCCAGCAGCCCCGCGGCAGGACAGGGGGTATCCAGTGAAGCTTTCTTT. This gives the protein CASSPAAGQGVSSEAFF. The full variable domain, completed using reference TRBV7-3 and TRBJ1-1, is GAGVSQTPSNKVTEKGKYVELRCDPISGHTALYWYRQSLGQGPEFLIYFQGTGAADDSGLPNDRFFAVRPEGSVSTLKIQRTERGDSAVYLCASSPAAGQGVSSEAFFGQGTRLTVV.

The V gene is TRBV4-3, the J gene TRBJ2-1, with 9 bases lining up with TRBD2. This CDR3 is built from 15 residues. The J segment lost 7 bases and the V segment lost 1 base, leaving 5 bases of the junction unmatched. Germline assignment: CDR1 LGHNA and CDR2 YSLEER. This chain's CDR3 is CASSQGNSGRNEQFF. CDR3 nucleotides: TGCGCCAGCAGCCAAGGTAATAGCGGGAGAAATGAGCAGTTCTTC.

This clone was detected only a few times. The chain is built from TRBV6-1 and TRBJ1-5; D gene uncertain. The CDR3 has 14 amino acids. The ends were cut back, 1 base at V and 0 bases at J, with 4 bases in the middle. Germline V gene sequence: CDR1 MNHNS, CDR2 SASEGT. For the CDR3, the DNA is TGTGCCAGCAGTGAAGTCAATAGCAATCAGCCCCAGCATTTT. Translation: CASSEVNSNQPQHF.

The rearrangement uses TRBV5-1 and TRBJ2-7; either TRBD1 or TRBD2 may supply D (5 bases each). V lost 1 base and J 6 bases, leaving 20 bases between the germline ends. Germline CDR1 SGHRS, CDR2 YFSETQ. The CDR3 spans 16 residues. CDR3 bases: TGCGCCAGCAGCTTGACCCAAACATCGTCCGGGGCCGAGCAGTACTTC. Its protein product is CASSLTQTSSGAEQYF.

The rearrangement uses TRBV5-1 and TRBJ2-2; D unresolved. CDR3 size: 15 residues. V shed 4 bases and J shed 0 bases, with 10 bases lying between them. CDR1 and CDR2 (germline): SGHRS, YFSETQ. This CDR3 is CASSPQISNTGELFF. CDR3 bases: TGCGCCAGCAGCCCTCAAATATCGAACACCGGGGAGCTGTTTTTT.

The genes are TRBV28 and TRBJ2-5; 8 positions agree with TRBD2. The junction had 6 bases not matched to a gene; V was cut back by 1 base and J by 5 bases. The CDR3 spans 15 residues. Germline values: CDR1 MDHEN, CDR2 SYDVKM. The CDR3 is CASSLSGGRRETQYF. The CDR3 nucleotides read TGTGCCAGCAGTTTATCGGGGGGGCGCCGGGAGACCCAGTACTTC.

This rearrangement joins TRBV5-1 to TRBJ2-2; possible D gene TRBD2, 5 bases. CDR1 and CDR2 from the germline V gene are SGHRS and YFSETQ. The V gene lost 2 bases and the J gene lost 6 bases, with 11 bases spanning the gap. CDR3 length equals 14 residues. The CDR3 loop is CASSLGSTAGELFF. The DNA of the CDR3 is TGCGCCAGCAGCTTAGGGAGTACGGCCGGGGAGCTGTTTTTT. The complete variable domain, with remaining parts taken from reference TRBV5-1 and TRBJ2-2, reads KAGVTQTPRYLIKTRGQQVTLSCSPISGHRSVSWYQQTPGQGLQFLFEYFSETQRNKGNFPGRFSGRQFSNSRSEMNVSTLELGDSALYLCASSLGSTAGELFFGEGSRLTVL.

Only one count was recorded for this clone. The chain combines TRBV19 with TRBJ1-2; the match to TRBD1 covers 8 bases. Per germline, CDR1 LNHDA and CDR2 SQIVND (reference sequence). The length of the CDR3 is 16 residues. V trimming: 5 bases; J trimming: 6 bases; junction bases outside the gene matches: 14. The chain's CDR3 is CASSVGGQGGMNGYTF. The CDR3 DNA is TGTGCCAGTAGTGTTGGCGGACAGGGCGGGATGAATGGCTACACCTTC.

Remarks on this clone: Other DNA sequences from this sample encode an identical CDR3 as well. The chain links TRBV28 to TRBJ2-7; D remains ambiguous. The CDR3 extends over 11 amino acids. Trimming left V 5 bases short and J 3 bases short, with 5 bases between. CDR1 is MDHEN and CDR2 is SYDVKM in the germline V gene. The CDR3 bases are TGTGCCAGCAGTCTCCGCTACGAGCAGTACTTC. Translated, it gives CASSLRYEQYF. Based on the CDR3 plus reference TRBV28 and TRBJ2-7, the full variable domain is DVKVTQSSRYLVKRTGEKVFLECVQDMDHENMFWYRQDPGLGLRLIYFSYDVKMKEKGDIPEGYSVSREKKERFSLILESASTNQTSMYLCASSLRYEQYFGPGTRLTVT.

This chain links TRBV19 with TRBJ2-6; a weak D match, TRBD1 (6 bases). CDR3 length equals 17 residues. The germline V gene encodes CDR1 LNHDA and CDR2 SQIVND (reference sequence). Trimming left V 6 bases short and J 4 bases short, with 19 bases between. Written as DNA, the CDR3 is TGTGCCAGTAGGCTACCGGGACAATCTGTGGGGGCCAACGTCCTGACTTTC. Translated, it gives CASRLPGQSVGANVLTF.

A word on this clone: Other nucleotide sequences in the sample specify the same CDR3. This chain connects TRBV2 to TRBJ1-1; D not certain. This CDR3 comprises 13 residues. The germline V and J ends were trimmed by 3 bases and 0 bases, with 5 bases remaining between them. Germline V gives CDR1 SNHLY, CDR2 FYNNEI. The CDR3 DNA is TGTGCCAGCAGTGAGGGGATGAACACTGAAGCTTTCTTT. Its translation: CASSEGMNTEAFF.

The rearrangement joins TRBV7-8 to TRBJ2-5; D is perhaps TRBD2 (6 bases). V was shortened by 2 bases and J by 13 bases, with 14 bases between the two germline ends. The CDR3 extends over 12 amino acids. Per germline, CDR1 SGHVS and CDR2 FQNEAQ. For the CDR3, the DNA is TGTGCCAGCAGCTTATTGGGGCGGGATCGGTACTTC. As protein: CASSLLGRDRYF.

CDR3 nucleotides: TGTGCCAGCAGTCCTACCCAGGGGGGACAATATAGCAATCAGCCCCAGCATTTT. It specifies CASSPTQGGQYSNQPQHF. The chain couples TRBV28 to TRBJ1-5; 7 bases align to TRBD1. This CDR3 is built from 18 residues. The V and J ends lost 5 bases and 0 bases, in that order; junction bases with no gene match: 13. Germline loops: CDR1 MDHEN, CDR2 SYDVKM.

Worth noting for this clone: The junction shows a germline mismatch at one end, possibly a read error. The chain has TRBV11-2 and TRBJ2-3, with D possibly being TRBD2 (6 bases). Germline V gene data show CDR1 as SGHAT and CDR2 as FQNNGV. CDR3 length: 11 residues. CDR3 sequence: CASSLVGPAGF. CDR3 nucleotide sequence: TGTGCCAGCAGCTTGGTTGGGCCAGCGGGTTTT.

V and J are TRBV9 and TRBJ2-1; TRBD2 matches 10 bases. J gave up 9 bases and V 0 bases, and 15 bases lay outside the gene matches. The CDR3 is 18 residues long. Germline lookup yields CDR1 SGDLS and CDR2 YYNGEE. Here the CDR3 reads CASSVVGGVLAGEIEQFF. The DNA for the CDR3 is TGTGCCAGCAGCGTAGTGGGAGGGGTGCTAGCGGGAGAAATTGAGCAGTTCTTC.

The chain recombines TRBV6-1 with TRBJ2-5; TRBD1 matches at 8 bases. CDR3 size: 14 residues. Germline CDR1 reads MNHNS; CDR2 reads SASEGT. V lost 6 bases to trimming and J lost 1 base; unmatched junction nucleotides: 4. The CDR3 coding sequence is TGTGCCAGCAGGAAACAGGGGGGCCAAGAGACCCAGTACTTC. This codes for CASRKQGGQETQYF.

This clone was detected only once. The rearrangement uses TRBV4-3 and TRBJ1-2; D is ambiguous. Trimming stripped 1 base from V and 3 bases from J, with 18 bases between. The CDR3 sequence is 17 residues long. Germline values: CDR1 LGHNA, CDR2 YSLEER. The CDR3 nucleotides read TGCGCCAGCAGCCAAGTCTTCGCTCAGGACCGATACTATGGCTACACCTTC. Translating it yields CASSQVFAQDRYYGYTF.

As for this clone: Other DNA sequences in this specimen translate into the identical CDR3. This chain uses TRBV18 with TRBJ2-3, with D tentatively TRBD2 (6 bases). This CDR3 spans 15 amino acids. Germline loops: CDR1 KGHSH, CDR2 LQKENI. Trimming stripped 0 bases from V and 0 bases from J, with 7 bases between. CDR3 amino acids: CASSPPSGSTDTQYF. The CDR3 DNA sequence: TGTGCCAGCTCACCACCGAGCGGGAGCACAGATACGCAGTATTTT.

The rearrangement uses TRBV5-8 and TRBJ2-2; tentative D call: TRBD2 (5 bases). V lost 2 bases and J 6 bases, leaving 17 bases between the germline ends. The CDR3 runs to 16 residues. Germline V CDR1 and CDR2: SGHTS, YDEGEE. The CDR3 sequence is CASSFKGVGRAGELFF. CDR3 bases: TGTGCCAGCAGCTTCAAGGGAGTAGGGCGCGCCGGGGAGCTGTTTTTT. The variable domain in full, completed from reference TRBV5-8 and TRBJ2-2, reads EAGVTQSPTHLIKTRGQQATLRCSPISGHTSVYWYQQALGLGLQFLLWYDEGEERNRGNFPPRFSGRQFPNYSSELNVNALELEDSALYLCASSFKGVGRAGELFFGEGSRLTVL.

This chain joins TRBV29-1 and TRBJ2-5; weak D call: TRBD2 (6 bases). CDR3 length equals 13 residues. V shed 7 bases and J shed 2 bases, with 14 bases lying between them. Germline CDR1 SQVTM, CDR2 ANQGSEA. The CDR3 coding sequence is TGCAGCGCCGGGCGAGCGGGTCAAGAGACCCAGTACTTC. As protein: CSAGRAGQETQYF.

V usage is TRBV29-1 and J usage is TRBJ1-2; possible D gene TRBD1, 5 bases. Germline loops: CDR1 SQVTM, CDR2 ANQGSEA. The CDR3 spans 17 residues. V was shortened by 3 bases and J by 7 bases, with 27 bases between the two germline ends. This chain's CDR3 is CSVDLGDSPSYTGGYTF. DNA for the CDR3: TGCAGCGTTGATCTTGGTGACAGTCCCTCCTACACGGGTGGCTACACCTTC. The entire variable domain, with the rest obtained from reference TRBV29-1 and TRBJ1-2, is as follows: SAVISQKPSRDICQRGTSLTIQCQVDSQVTMMFWYRQQPGQSLTLIATANQGSEATYESGFVIDKFPISRPNLTFSTLTVSNMSPEDSSIYLCSVDLGDSPSYTGGYTFGSGTRLTVV.

The gene calls are TRBV28 and TRBJ1-3, with TRBD1 matching 7 bases. Germline CDR1 is MDHEN and CDR2 is SYDVKM. The CDR3 covers 14 residues. Germline trimming cut 6 bases from V and 4 bases from J; bases unmatched to any gene: 6. DNA for the CDR3: TGTGCCAGCAGACAAGGGACAGTCGGAAACACCATATATTTT. Residues: CASRQGTVGNTIYF.

The genes are TRBV6-5 and TRBJ1-5; possible D gene TRBD1, 5 bases. The CDR3 runs to 15 residues. Germline V lookup: CDR1 MNHEY, CDR2 SVGAGI. With 0 bases removed from V and 6 bases from J, the gap between germline ends came to 12 bases. CDR3 nucleotides: TGTGCCAGCAGTTACTCGAAACAGGCCTCTCAGCCCCAGCATTTT. It is translated as CASSYSKQASQPQHF.

This clone has only one observation. This chain joins TRBV7-3 and TRBJ2-2; D not resolved. V was pared by 2 bases and J by 6 bases, with 4 bases between. From germline, CDR1 is SGHTA and CDR2 FQGTGA. This CDR3 region has 12 residues. The CDR3 bases are TGTGCCAGCAGCTTACCTCCCGGGGAGCTGTTTTTT. Encoded protein: CASSLPPGELFF.